This T cell receptor (beta chain) was profiled in a study of T cells in Graves' hyperthyroidism and ophthalmopathy. Findings of the study overall: Ophthalmopathy and stable hyperthyroidism were separated by a 13 V-J model.

Subjects with ophthalmopathy showed a Clinical Activity Score no lower than 3, a NOSPECS grade no lower than 4, and a duration shorter than 3 months. Uncontrolled infections, other autoimmune diseases, pregnancy or lactation led to exclusion of patients. Clinical symptoms, serum thyroxine, TRAb, thyroid ultrasound and orbital computed tomography established diagnosis. This CDR3 spans 17 amino acids. V was clipped by 4 bases and J by 2 bases, with 17 bases between them. What was amplified from RNA transcripts were TCR beta CDR3 regions. RT-PCR in the first round (using the HTBI primer set) targeted the TCR CDR3. TCRdb reanalysed the multiplex PCR reads using MiXCR and keeps one entry per CDR3 protein. The table includes around 530,000 distinct CDR3 sequences, about a sixth detected once. Regarding this clonotype: What it binds is unknown.

This receptor was identified in a woman under 30 with Graves' ophthalmopathy. Sample: blood. The rearrangement links TRBV12-3 or TRBV12-4 to TRBJ2-2; D is possibly TRBD2 (6 bases). The CDR3 region has the DNA TGTGCCAGCAGTTCAATCTCGGGGACTGCCAACACCGGGGAGCTGTTTTTT. As protein: CASSSISGTANTGELFF.